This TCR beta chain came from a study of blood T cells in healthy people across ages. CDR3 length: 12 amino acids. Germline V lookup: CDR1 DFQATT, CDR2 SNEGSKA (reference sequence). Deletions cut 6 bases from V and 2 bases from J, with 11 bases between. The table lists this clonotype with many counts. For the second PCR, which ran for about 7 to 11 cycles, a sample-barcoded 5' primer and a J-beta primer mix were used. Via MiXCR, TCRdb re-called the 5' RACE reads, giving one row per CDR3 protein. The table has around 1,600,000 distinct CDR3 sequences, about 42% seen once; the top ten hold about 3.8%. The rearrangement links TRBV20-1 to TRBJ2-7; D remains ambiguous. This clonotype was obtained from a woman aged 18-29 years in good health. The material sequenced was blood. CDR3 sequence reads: CSASSRAYEQYF. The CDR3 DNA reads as TGCAGTGCATCCTCTCGCGCCTACGAGCAGTACTTC.